Following are 10 T cell receptor beta chains from one sample sequenced in a study of T cell changes during pregnancy in multiple sclerosis. Sequencing used immunoSEQ multiplex PCR; TCRdb keeps in-frame clones, though not all of them. The sample includes tens of thousands of clones, approximately 90% of them seen just once. This specimen was CD4+ T cells from peripheral blood mononuclear cells, taken in the third trimester of pregnancy. These receptors all stem from a female donor with multiple sclerosis, enrolled in a pregnancy study.

The chain employs TRBV5-4 and TRBJ1-1; D ambiguous. Trimming removed 0 bases at V and 1 base at J, with 7 bases between. This CDR3 has 14 residues. Germline CDR1 SGHNT, CDR2 YYREEE (reference sequence). The CDR3 reads CASSLDPENTEAFF. The CDR3 region has the DNA TGTGCCAGCAGCTTGGATCCAGAGAACACTGAAGCTTTCTTT.

The chain recombines TRBV18 with TRBJ1-6, with a possible D match to TRBD1 (6 bases). Between the trimmed V and J ends, which lost 5 bases and 8 bases, there was a span of 16 bases. The germline V gene has CDR1 KGHSH and CDR2 LQKENI. The CDR3 contains 15 residues. CDR3 loop: CASSKTGFDDSPLHF. CDR3 sequence (DNA): TGTGCCAGCTCAAAAACAGGGTTCGACGATTCACCCCTCCACTTT.

The chain couples TRBV2 to TRBJ1-6; D not resolved. Germline CDR1 is SNHLY and CDR2 is FYNNEI. Trimming pared 6 bases from V and 7 bases from J, leaving 13 bases between. The CDR3 has 14 amino acids. The CDR3 spells CASSPAPRNSPLHF. CDR3 nucleotides: TGTGCCAGCAGCCCGGCCCCGAGGAATTCACCCCTCCACTTT. Supplemented by reference TRBV2 and TRBJ1-6, the full variable domain reads EPEVTQTPSHQVTQMGQEVILRCVPISNHLYFYWYRQILGQKVEFLVSFYNNEISEKSEIFDDQFSVERPDGSNFTLKIRSTKLEDSAMYFCASSPAPRNSPLHFGNGTRLTVT.

The chain carries TRBV7-2 and TRBJ2-1; TRBD2 is a possible D gene (5 bases). Germline V gene data show CDR1 as SGHTA and CDR2 as FQGNSA. The CDR3 is 17 residues long. Trimming removed 5 bases from V and 6 bases from J, with 23 bases in between. The CDR3 sequence: CASSPALGQEAGNEQFF. The CDR3, as DNA: TGTGCCAGCAGCCCAGCACTCGGCCAGGAGGCCGGCAATGAGCAGTTCTTC.

This clone was seen a single time. The chain links TRBV2 to TRBJ2-3; perhaps TRBD2 as D (6 bases). V was cut by 7 bases and J by 0 bases, with 14 bases left in between. This CDR3 is 15 amino acids long. Germline assignment: CDR1 SNHLY and CDR2 FYNNEI. The CDR3 coding sequence is TGTGCCAGCAACCGGGAGCTTCTTAGCACAGATACGCAGTATTTT. Amino acids: CASNRELLSTDTQYF. Together with reference TRBV2 and TRBJ2-3, the CDR3 gives the full variable domain: EPEVTQTPSHQVTQMGQEVILRCVPISNHLYFYWYRQILGQKVEFLVSFYNNEISEKSEIFDDQFSVERPDGSNFTLKIRSTKLEDSAMYFCASNRELLSTDTQYFGPGTRLTVL.

This clone was seen only once. The rearrangement joins TRBV7-3 to TRBJ2-1, with 11 bases fitting TRBD2. Unmatched junction bases numbered 5, after V lost 3 bases and J lost 7 bases. The CDR3 contains 15 residues. The germline CDR1 and CDR2 sequences are SGHTA and FQGTGA. DNA for the CDR3: TGTGCCAGCAGCTTTAGCGGGGGGGCCCTGAATGAGCAGTTCTTC. Translation gives CASSFSGGALNEQFF.

V and J are TRBV2 and TRBJ1-1, with 7 bases identical to TRBD1. The V gene's germline CDR1 is SNHLY and CDR2 FYNNEI. J gave up 5 bases and V 4 bases, and 4 bases lay outside the gene matches. This CDR3 contains 13 residues. This CDR3 is CASSGVRGTEAFF. CDR3 nucleotide sequence: TGTGCCAGCAGTGGGGTCAGGGGGACTGAAGCTTTCTTT.

V and J are TRBV4-1 and TRBJ2-1; no clear D gene. The germline V gene encodes CDR1 MGHRA and CDR2 YSYEKL. Trimming took 5 bases from V and 10 from J, leaving 15 bases between them. The CDR3 loop spans 13 amino acids. The chain's CDR3 is CASSETRVSEQFF. The CDR3 nucleotides read TGCGCCAGCAGCGAAACGAGAGTTTCCGAGCAGTTCTTC.

V usage is TRBV7-2 and J usage is TRBJ1-2; 11 bases match TRBD1. Germline CDR1 SGHTA, CDR2 FQGNSA. The CDR3 has 15 residues. V lost 6 bases to trimming and J lost 5 bases; unmatched junction nucleotides: 8. The CDR3: CASRRTGGAGYGYTF. In DNA, the CDR3 is TGTGCCAGCAGGAGGACAGGGGGCGCCGGGTATGGCTACACCTTC.

This clone came up once. V is TRBV27 and J is TRBJ1-1, with D possibly matching TRBD1 (5 bases). The CDR3 sequence is 16 residues long. Trimming removed 3 bases from V and 3 bases from J, with 17 bases in between. Per germline, CDR1 MNHEY and CDR2 SMNVEV (reference sequence). The CDR3 DNA sequence: TGTGCCAGCAGTTTCTCCCGCGTAGCGGGGGACACTGAAGCTTTCTTT. It yields the protein CASSFSRVAGDTEAFF.